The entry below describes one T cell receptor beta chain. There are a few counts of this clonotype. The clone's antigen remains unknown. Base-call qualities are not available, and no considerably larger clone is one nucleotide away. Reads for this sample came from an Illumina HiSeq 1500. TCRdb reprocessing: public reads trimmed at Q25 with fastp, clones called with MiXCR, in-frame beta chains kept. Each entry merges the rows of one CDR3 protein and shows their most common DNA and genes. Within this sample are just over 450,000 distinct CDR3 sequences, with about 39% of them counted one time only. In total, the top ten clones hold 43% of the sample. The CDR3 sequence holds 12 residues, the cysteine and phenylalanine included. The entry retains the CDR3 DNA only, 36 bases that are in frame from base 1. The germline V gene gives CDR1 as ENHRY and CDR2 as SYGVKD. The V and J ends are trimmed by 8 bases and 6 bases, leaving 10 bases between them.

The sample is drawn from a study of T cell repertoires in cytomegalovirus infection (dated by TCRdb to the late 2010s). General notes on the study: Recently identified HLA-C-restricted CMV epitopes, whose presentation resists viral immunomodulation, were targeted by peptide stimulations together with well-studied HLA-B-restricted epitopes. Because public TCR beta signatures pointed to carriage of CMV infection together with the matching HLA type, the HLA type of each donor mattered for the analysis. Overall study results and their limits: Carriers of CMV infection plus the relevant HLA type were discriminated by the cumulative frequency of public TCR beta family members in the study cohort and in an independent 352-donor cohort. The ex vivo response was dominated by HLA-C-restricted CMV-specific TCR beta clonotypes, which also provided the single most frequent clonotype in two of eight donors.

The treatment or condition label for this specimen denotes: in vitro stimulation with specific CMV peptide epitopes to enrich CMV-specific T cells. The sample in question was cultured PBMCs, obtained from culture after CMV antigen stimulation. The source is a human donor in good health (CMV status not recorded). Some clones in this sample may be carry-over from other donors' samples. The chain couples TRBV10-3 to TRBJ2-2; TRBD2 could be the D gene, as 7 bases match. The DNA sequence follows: TGTGCCATCCCCGGGGGGCCCGGGGAGCTGTTTTTT. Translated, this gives CAIPGGPGELFF.